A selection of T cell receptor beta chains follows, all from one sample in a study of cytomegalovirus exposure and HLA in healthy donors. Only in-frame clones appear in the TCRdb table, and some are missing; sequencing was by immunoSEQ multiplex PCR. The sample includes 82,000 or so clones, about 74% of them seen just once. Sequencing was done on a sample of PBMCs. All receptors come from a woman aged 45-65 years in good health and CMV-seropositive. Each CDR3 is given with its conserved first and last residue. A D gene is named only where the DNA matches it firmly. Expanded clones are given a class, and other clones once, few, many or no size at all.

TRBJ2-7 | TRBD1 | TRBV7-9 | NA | TGTGCCAGCAGCTCTTCCGGGACAGGGAAAATCGAGCAGTACTTC | CASSSSGTGKIEQYF
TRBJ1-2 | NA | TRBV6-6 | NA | TGTGCGTACAGGACACCCAACTATGGCTACACCTTC | CAYRTPNYGYTF
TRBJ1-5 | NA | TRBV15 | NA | TGTGCCACCAGCAGAGATCGAGAGAATCAGCCCCAGCATTTT | CATSRDRENQPQHF
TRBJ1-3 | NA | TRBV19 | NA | TGTGCCAGTAGTCAAAGGACTCTCTCTGGAAACACCATATATTTT | CASSQRTLSGNTIYF
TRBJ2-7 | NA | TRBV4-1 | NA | TGCGCCAGCAGCCAAGGACAGCTCTACGAGCAGTACTTC | CASSQGQLYEQYF
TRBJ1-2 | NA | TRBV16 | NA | TGTGCCAGCAGCCAATCCTCAGGAAACTATGGCTACACCTTC | CASSQSSGNYGYTF
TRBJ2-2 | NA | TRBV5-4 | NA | TGTGCCAGCAGCTTGGAGGTTAGGGGGACCGGGGAGCTGTTTTTT | CASSLEVRGTGELFF
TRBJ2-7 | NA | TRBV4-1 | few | TGCGCCAGCAGCCAAGAGGAAGGACTGACCTACGAGCAGTACTTC | CASSQEEGLTYEQYF
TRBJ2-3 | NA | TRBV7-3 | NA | TGTGCCAGCAGCTTTGGGGGGTCCACAGATACGCAGTATTTT | CASSFGGSTDTQYF
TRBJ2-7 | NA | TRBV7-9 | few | TGTGCCAGCAGCCTTTCGGACAGTTCCTCTAGCTCCTACGAGCAGTACTTC | CASSLSDSSSSSYEQYF
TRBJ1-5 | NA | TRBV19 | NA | TGTGCCAGTAGTGATAGACAGGTCCACAATCAGCCCCAGCATTTT | CASSDRQVHNQPQHF
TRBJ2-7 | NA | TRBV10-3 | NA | TGTGCCATCATGGACGGACTGTTCGAGCAGTACTTC | CAIMDGLFEQYF
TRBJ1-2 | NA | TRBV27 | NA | TGTGCCAGCAGCCCCATCGGATCCCAGGTCTATGGCTACACCTTC | CASSPIGSQVYGYTF
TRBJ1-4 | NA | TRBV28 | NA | TGTGCCAGCACCAAGGTCACGACAAATGAAAAACTGTTTTTT | CASTKVTTNEKLFF